The rows below give T cell receptor beta chains drawn from one sample of a study of Ad26.COV2.S vaccination and SARS-CoV-2 variants. Assay: immunoSEQ multiplex PCR; the TCRdb copy retains only in-frame clones and omits some. The profile covers about 350,000 clones, with around nine tenths appearing a single time and 9.5% to 12% taken by the ten largest. Here the sequenced sample was peripheral blood, taken in a trial of Ad26.COV2.S vaccine versus placebo. Receptors originate from a person aged 18 to 65 who received the Ad26.COV2.S COVID-19 vaccine or a placebo. CDR3s include the opening cysteine and the closing phenylalanine or tryptophan. The D gene is left open where the match is weak. Clone size appears in some rows only: once, few, many, or a class for an expanded clone.

CATSDQGSEAFF	TGTGCCACCAGTGACCAGGGTTCAGAAGCTTTCTTT	NA	TRBJ1-1	NA	TRBV24-1
CASSLVSLTDTQYF	TGTGCCAGCAGTTTGGTGTCCCTCACAGATACGCAGTATTTT	NA	TRBJ2-3	NA	TRBV28
CATFLGGVVNEQFF	TGTGCCACTTTCCTCGGGGGAGTCGTCAATGAGCAGTTCTTC	NA	TRBJ2-1	NA	TRBV6-5
CASRPGLEITGELFF	TGTGCCAGCAGGCCCGGATTGGAGATCACCGGGGAGCTGTTTTTT	NA	TRBJ2-2	NA	TRBV7-2
CASSQDPSTLIAFF	TGTGCCAGCAGCCAAGATCCTTCGACCTTGATAGCTTTCTTT	NA	TRBJ1-1	NA	TRBV4-2
CASSSSGDNEQFF	TGCGCCAGCAGCTCCTCGGGCGACAATGAGCAGTTCTTC	few	TRBJ2-1	NA	TRBV5-1
CASRPAEGNYNSPLHF	TGTGCCAGCAGACCCGCGGAAGGGAACTATAATTCACCCCTCCACTTT	NA	TRBJ1-6	NA	TRBV3-1/TRBV3-2
CASTGPLYNEQFF	TGTGCCAGTACGGGACCGCTTTACAATGAGCAGTTCTTC	NA	TRBJ2-1	NA	TRBV19
CASSIGWEYQETQYF	TGCGCCAGCAGCATTGGTTGGGAATATCAAGAGACCCAGTACTTC	NA	TRBJ2-5	NA	TRBV5-1
CASSKGQSHQPQHF	TGTGCCAGCAGCAAAGGACAGTCCCATCAGCCCCAGCATTTT	NA	TRBJ1-5	NA	TRBV6-2/TRBV6-3